This passage covers 16 T cell receptor beta chains from one sample sequenced in a study of cytomegalovirus exposure and HLA in healthy donors. Repertoires were generated with immunoSEQ multiplex PCR, while TCRdb's copy carries only in-frame clones and drops some. In the table there are 200,000 to 250,000 clones, over 80% of which are singletons. Sequencing input: PBMCs. The receptors come from a woman in her thirties in good health and CMV-seropositive.

The chain recombines TRBV27 with TRBJ2-3, with D unclear. V gave up 3 bases and J gave up 6 bases, with 10 bases separating them. Per germline, CDR1 MNHEY and CDR2 SMNVEV (reference sequence). This CDR3 has 13 amino acids. DNA of the CDR3: TGTGCCAGCAGTTTGGTGGGCCGGGATACGCAGTATTTT. This codes for CASSLVGRDTQYF.

The chain employs TRBV5-1 and TRBJ1-2, with TRBD1 matching 9 bases. V lost 3 bases, J lost 5 bases, and 8 bases stayed unmatched. This CDR3 contains 15 residues. Germline CDR1 SGHRS, CDR2 YFSETQ. CDR3 protein: CASSWTGTGLYGYTF. The CDR3 region has the DNA TGCGCCAGCAGCTGGACCGGGACAGGGCTTTATGGCTACACCTTC.

This chain joins TRBV2 and TRBJ2-2; D may be TRBD2 (5 bases). Germline V lookup: CDR1 SNHLY, CDR2 FYNNEI. The CDR3 extends over 14 amino acids. V lost 0 bases to trimming and J lost 6 bases, with 8 bases between them. CDR3 region: CASSEASRAGELFF. For the CDR3, the DNA is TGTGCCAGCAGTGAAGCTTCGAGGGCCGGGGAGCTGTTTTTT.

The chain's CDR3 is CASSATGASSYEQYF. The CDR3 coding sequence is TGTGCCAGTAGTGCAACAGGGGCGAGCTCCTACGAGCAGTACTTC. The chain employs TRBV19 and TRBJ2-7; 7 nucleotides agree with TRBD1. The V and J ends lost 5 bases and 0 bases, in that order; junction bases with no gene match: 7. The CDR3 is 15 residues long. Germline loops: CDR1 LNHDA, CDR2 SQIVND (reference sequence).

The chain links TRBV2 to TRBJ1-1; D possibly corresponds to TRBD1 (6 bases). This CDR3 has 17 residues. Germline V gives CDR1 SNHLY, CDR2 FYNNEI. Trimming stripped 0 bases from V and 1 base from J, with 15 bases between. The CDR3: CASSEALGSQGNTEAFF. The CDR3, as DNA: TGTGCCAGCAGTGAAGCGCTAGGATCACAGGGGAACACTGAAGCTTTCTTT.

The chain couples TRBV7-3 to TRBJ2-2; 7 nucleotides align to TRBD1. Losses at the gene ends were 5 bases for V and 2 bases for J; bases not matched to a gene: 5. The CDR3 covers 15 residues. Per germline, CDR1 SGHTA and CDR2 FQGTGA. CDR3 residues: CASSPDRENTGELFF. CDR3 DNA sequence: TGTGCCAGCAGCCCAGACAGGGAAAACACCGGGGAGCTGTTTTTT.

This clone was observed a few times. CDR3 region: CASSFSGGNVPYGYTF. CDR3 coding DNA: TGCGCCAGCAGCTTTTCGGGGGGGAATGTCCCCTATGGCTACACCTTC. The rearrangement links TRBV5-1 to TRBJ1-2, with a weak D call TRBD1 (5 bases). Per germline, CDR1 SGHRS and CDR2 YFSETQ. CDR3 size: 16 residues. The germline V and J ends were trimmed by 2 bases and 4 bases, with 18 bases remaining between them.

The chain recombines TRBV20-1 with TRBJ2-5; no firm D call. This CDR3 is built from 11 residues. Trimming removed 7 bases from V and 1 base from J, with 7 bases in between. CDR1 DFQATT and CDR2 SNEGSKA come from the germline V gene (reference sequence). CDR3 sequence: CSGELQETQYF. The CDR3 coding sequence is TGCAGTGGAGAACTCCAAGAGACCCAGTACTTC.

The J gene is TRBJ1-1, the V gene TRBV7-2, with D possibly TRBD1 on 5 matching bases. Germline lookup yields CDR1 SGHTA and CDR2 FQGNSA. Trimming stripped 6 bases from V and 4 bases from J, with 12 bases between. This CDR3 spans 13 amino acids. CDR3: CASRLGQGTEAFF. The CDR3 DNA sequence: TGTGCCAGCAGGCTAGGGCAGGGCACTGAAGCTTTCTTT.

The J gene is TRBJ1-1, the V gene TRBV27; D is possibly TRBD1 (5 bases). Germline CDR1 MNHEY, CDR2 SMNVEV (reference sequence). V gave up 6 bases and J gave up 7 bases, with 12 bases separating them. The CDR3 totals 12 residues. In nucleotides, the CDR3 is TGTGCCAGCAGCCCCGGGGGGGGTGAAGCTTTCTTT. This translates into CASSPGGGEAFF.

This sequence joins TRBV2 and TRBJ1-5; possibly TRBD1 for D (5 bases). Germline-derived CDR1 and CDR2 are SNHLY and FYNNEI. Trimming removed 8 bases from V and 2 bases from J, with 16 bases in between. There are 15 residues in the CDR3. The CDR3, as DNA: TGTGCCAGCGGGGGACGGGCGGTACGCAATCAGCCCCAGCATTTT. Protein product: CASGGRAVRNQPQHF.

The genes are TRBV5-4 and TRBJ1-1; D might be TRBD1 (6 bases). The CDR3 sequence is 11 residues long. V was cut by 6 bases and J by 6 bases, with 9 bases left in between. Germline CDR1 and CDR2: SGHNT and YYREEE (reference sequence). CDR3 in amino acids: CASTEGAEAFF. In nucleotides, the CDR3 is TGTGCCAGCACTGAGGGGGCTGAAGCTTTCTTT.

As regards this clone: The same CDR3 can be traced to other DNA sequences in this sample. The V gene is TRBV9, the J gene TRBJ1-1; D ambiguous. V was trimmed by 0 bases and J by 3 bases, leaving 6 bases between them. This CDR3 is built from 13 residues. Germline V gene lookup returns CDR1 SGDLS and CDR2 YYNGEE. The CDR3: CASSVGGDTEAFF. The CDR3 DNA follows: TGTGCCAGCAGCGTAGGGGGAGACACTGAAGCTTTCTTT.

This clone occurred once. The chain is built from TRBV27 and TRBJ2-7; TRBD1 matches at 7 bases. The CDR3 runs to 14 residues. Germline values: CDR1 MNHEY, CDR2 SMNVEV (reference sequence). V was clipped by 6 bases and J by 2 bases; unmatched bases: 7. CDR3 sequence: CASSLRTGPYEQYF. For the CDR3, the DNA is TGTGCCAGCAGCCTCCGGACAGGCCCCTACGAGCAGTACTTC.

The chain links TRBV30 to TRBJ2-7; 14 bases line up with TRBD2. CDR1 and CDR2 (germline): GTSNPN, SVGIG (reference sequence). The CDR3 is 17 residues long. J was trimmed by 7 bases and V by 3 bases; bases with no gene match: 14. Here the CDR3 DNA reads TGTGCCTGGAGGGGAGGGACTAGCGGGAGCACCGGGCGGGAGCAGTACTTC. This codes for CAWRGGTSGSTGREQYF.

This clone was observed a few times. This chain uses TRBV25-1 with TRBJ2-3, with 9 nucleotides matching TRBD2. Germline V gene lookup returns CDR1 MGHDK and CDR2 SYGVNS. J was trimmed by 5 bases and V by 6 bases; bases with no gene match: 9. This CDR3 comprises 15 residues. The CDR3 DNA is TGTGCCAGCAGCGCTCTTAGCGGGAGAGGAGATACGCAGTATTTT. Its translation: CASSALSGRGDTQYF.